This T cell receptor beta chain was found in a study of T cell responses to AZD1222 COVID-19 vaccine. Study context: Timing groups of about 4 and about 12 weeks for second doses were pooled. Study observations and caveats: The study found vaccine-associated CD4 TCRs spanning spike, dominant at 160-218 and 743-854. Clonal diversity was possibly underestimated, and the donors were mostly white British, with more females. Following two doses of AZD1222, Spike-specific TCR breadth and depth rose.

The CDR3 totals 15 residues. V lost 1 base to trimming and J lost 3 bases, with 13 bases between them. The germline V gene encodes CDR1 SGHAT and CDR2 FQNNGV. A note on this clone: Its specificity is not known.

Method: immunoSEQ multiplex PCR; TCRdb's copy keeps in-frame clones and lacks some. The sample holds around 100,000 clones, roughly 85% seen once. Sequenced material: peripheral blood, taken on day 0 of AZD1222 vaccination. This TCR was recovered from an adult in good health. The chain has TRBV11-2 and TRBJ2-7; weak D call: TRBD2 (5 bases). For the CDR3, the DNA is TGTGCCAGCAGCTTAGTTCCTGGGAGCCGCTACGAGCAGTACTTC. Translation: CASSLVPGSRYEQYF. The whole variable domain, remainder taken from reference TRBV11-2 and TRBJ2-7, is EAGVAQSPRYKIIEKRQSVAFWCNPISGHATLYWYQQILGQGPKLLIQFQNNGVVDDSQLPKDRFSAERLKGVDSTLKIQPAKLEDSAVYLCASSLVPGSRYEQYFGPGTRLTVT.